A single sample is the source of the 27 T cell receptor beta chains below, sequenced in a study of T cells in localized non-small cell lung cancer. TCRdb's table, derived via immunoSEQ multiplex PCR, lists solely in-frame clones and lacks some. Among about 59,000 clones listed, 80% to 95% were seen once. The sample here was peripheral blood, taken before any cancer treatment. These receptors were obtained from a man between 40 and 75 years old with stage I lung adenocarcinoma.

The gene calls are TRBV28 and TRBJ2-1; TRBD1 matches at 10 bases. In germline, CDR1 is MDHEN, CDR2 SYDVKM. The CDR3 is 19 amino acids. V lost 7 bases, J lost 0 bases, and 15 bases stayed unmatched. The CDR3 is CASTQFDRGPFGSYNEQFF. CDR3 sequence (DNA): TGTGCCAGCACCCAGTTCGACAGGGGGCCCTTTGGCTCCTACAATGAGCAGTTCTTC.

The CDR3 region is CASSLFNEQFF. CDR3 DNA sequence: TGTGCCAGCAGCTTATTTAATGAGCAGTTCTTC. This rearrangement joins TRBV7-6 to TRBJ2-1; D is ambiguous. The CDR3 totals 11 residues. Germline lookup yields CDR1 SGHVS and CDR2 FNYEAQ. The V and J ends lost 2 bases and 7 bases respectively, with 3 bases between them. Together with reference TRBV7-6 and TRBJ2-1, the CDR3 gives the full variable domain: GAGVSQSPRYKVTKRGQDVALRCDPISGHVSLYWYRQALGQGPEFLTYFNYEAQQDKSGLPNDRFSAERPEGSISTLTIQRTEQRDSAMYRCASSLFNEQFFGPGTRLTVL.

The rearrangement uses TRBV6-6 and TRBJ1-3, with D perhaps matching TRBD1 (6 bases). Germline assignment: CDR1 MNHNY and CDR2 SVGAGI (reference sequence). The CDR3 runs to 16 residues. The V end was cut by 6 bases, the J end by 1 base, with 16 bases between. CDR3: CASSPEGGLSGNTIYF. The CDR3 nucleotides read TGTGCCAGCAGCCCAGAGGGGGGACTATCTGGAAACACCATATATTTT.

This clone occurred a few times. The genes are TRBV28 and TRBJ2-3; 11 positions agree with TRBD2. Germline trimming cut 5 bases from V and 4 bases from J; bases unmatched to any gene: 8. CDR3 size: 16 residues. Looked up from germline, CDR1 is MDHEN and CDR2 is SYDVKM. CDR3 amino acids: CASSDPSGRYADTQYF. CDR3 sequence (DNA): TGTGCCAGCAGTGATCCTAGCGGGAGGTACGCAGATACGCAGTATTTT.

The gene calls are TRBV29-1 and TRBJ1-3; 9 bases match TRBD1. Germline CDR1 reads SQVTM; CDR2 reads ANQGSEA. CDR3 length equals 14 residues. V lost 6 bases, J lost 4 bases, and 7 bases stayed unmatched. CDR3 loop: CSVDRGLSGNTIYF. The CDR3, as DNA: TGCAGCGTGGACAGGGGTTTATCAGGAAACACCATATATTTT.

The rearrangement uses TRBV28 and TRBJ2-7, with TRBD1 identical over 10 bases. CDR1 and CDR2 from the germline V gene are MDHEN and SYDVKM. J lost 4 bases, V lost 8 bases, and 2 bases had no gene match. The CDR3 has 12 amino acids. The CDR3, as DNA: TGTGCCAGCCGGGACAGGGGATACGAGCAGTACTTC. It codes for CASRDRGYEQYF.

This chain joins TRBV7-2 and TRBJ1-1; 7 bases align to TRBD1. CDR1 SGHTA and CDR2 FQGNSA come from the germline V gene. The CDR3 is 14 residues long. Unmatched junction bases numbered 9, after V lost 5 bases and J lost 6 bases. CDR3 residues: CASSANTGAPEAFF. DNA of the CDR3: TGTGCCAGCAGCGCCAATACAGGGGCGCCTGAAGCTTTCTTT.

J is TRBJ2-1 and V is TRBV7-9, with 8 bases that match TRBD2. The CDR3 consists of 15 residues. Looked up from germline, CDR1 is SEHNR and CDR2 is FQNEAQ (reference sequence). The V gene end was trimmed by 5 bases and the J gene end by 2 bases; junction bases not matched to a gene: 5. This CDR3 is CASSAPGLAYNEQFF. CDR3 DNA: TGTGCCAGCAGCGCCCCGGGACTAGCCTACAATGAGCAGTTCTTC.

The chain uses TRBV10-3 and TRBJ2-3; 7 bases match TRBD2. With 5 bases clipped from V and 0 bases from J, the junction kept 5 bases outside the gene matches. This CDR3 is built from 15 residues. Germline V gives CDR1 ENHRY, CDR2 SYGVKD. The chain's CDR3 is CAISPSSGSTDTQYF. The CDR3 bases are TGTGCCATCAGTCCCTCTAGCGGTAGCACAGATACGCAGTATTTT.

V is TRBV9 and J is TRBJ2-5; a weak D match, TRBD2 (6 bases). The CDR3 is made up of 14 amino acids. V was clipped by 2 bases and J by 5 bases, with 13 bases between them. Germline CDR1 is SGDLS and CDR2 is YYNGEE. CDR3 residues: CASSVRAGRETQYF. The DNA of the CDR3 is TGTGCCAGCAGCGTCCGCGCGGGAAGGGAGACCCAGTACTTC.

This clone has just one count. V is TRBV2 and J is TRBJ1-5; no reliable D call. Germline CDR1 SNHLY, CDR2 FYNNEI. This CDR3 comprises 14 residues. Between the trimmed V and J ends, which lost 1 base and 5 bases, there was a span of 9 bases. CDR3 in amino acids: CASSEGWKDQPQHF. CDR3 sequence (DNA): TGTGCCAGCAGTGAAGGGTGGAAGGATCAGCCCCAGCATTTT.

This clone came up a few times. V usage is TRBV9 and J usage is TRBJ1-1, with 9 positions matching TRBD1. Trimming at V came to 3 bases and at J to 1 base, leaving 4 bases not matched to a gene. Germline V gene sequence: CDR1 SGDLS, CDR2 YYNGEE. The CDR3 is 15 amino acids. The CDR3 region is CASSGLQGANTEAFF. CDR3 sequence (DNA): TGTGCCAGCAGCGGGCTACAGGGGGCGAACACTGAAGCTTTCTTT.

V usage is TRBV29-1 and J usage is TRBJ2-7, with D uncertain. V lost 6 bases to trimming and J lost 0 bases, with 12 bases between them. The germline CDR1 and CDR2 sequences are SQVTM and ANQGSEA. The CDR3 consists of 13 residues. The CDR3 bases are TGCAGCGTGGTAACAGCAAACTCCTACGAGCAGTACTTC. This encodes CSVVTANSYEQYF.

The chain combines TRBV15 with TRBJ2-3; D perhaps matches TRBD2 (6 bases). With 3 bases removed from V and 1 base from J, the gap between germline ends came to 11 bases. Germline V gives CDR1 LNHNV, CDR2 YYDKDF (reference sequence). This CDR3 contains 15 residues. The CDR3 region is CATSRGVAGTDTQYF. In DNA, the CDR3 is TGTGCCACCAGCAGGGGGGTAGCGGGCACAGATACGCAGTATTTT. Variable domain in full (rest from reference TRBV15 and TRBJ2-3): DAMVIQNPRYQVTQFGKPVTLSCSQTLNHNVMYWYQQKSSQAPKLLFHYYDKDFNNEADTPDNFQSRRPNTSFCFLDIRSPGLGDTAMYLCATSRGVAGTDTQYFGPGTRLTVL.

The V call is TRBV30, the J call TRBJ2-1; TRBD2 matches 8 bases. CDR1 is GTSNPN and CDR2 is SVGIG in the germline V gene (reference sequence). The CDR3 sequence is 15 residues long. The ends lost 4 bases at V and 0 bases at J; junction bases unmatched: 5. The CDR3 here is CAWTLSGSSYNEQFF. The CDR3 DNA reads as TGTGCCTGGACCTTAAGCGGGAGCTCCTACAATGAGCAGTTCTTC.

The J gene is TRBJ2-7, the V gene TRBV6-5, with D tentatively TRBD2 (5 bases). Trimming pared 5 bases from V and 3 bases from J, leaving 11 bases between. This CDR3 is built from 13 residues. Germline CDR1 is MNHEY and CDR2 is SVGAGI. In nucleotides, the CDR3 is TGTGCCAGCAGTCCCCCCGGGAACTACGAGCAGTACTTC. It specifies CASSPPGNYEQYF.

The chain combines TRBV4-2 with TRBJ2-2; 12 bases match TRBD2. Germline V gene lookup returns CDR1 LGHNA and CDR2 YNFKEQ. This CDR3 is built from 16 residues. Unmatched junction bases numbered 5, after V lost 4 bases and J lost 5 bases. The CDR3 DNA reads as TGTGCCAGCAGCCGATCCGGGACTAGCGGGACCGGGGAGCTGTTTTTT. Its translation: CASSRSGTSGTGELFF.

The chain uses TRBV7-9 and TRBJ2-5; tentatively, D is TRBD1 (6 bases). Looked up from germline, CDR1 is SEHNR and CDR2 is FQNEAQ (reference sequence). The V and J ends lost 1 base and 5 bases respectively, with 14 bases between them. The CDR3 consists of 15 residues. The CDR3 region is CASSLDGTKVETQYF. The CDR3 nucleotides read TGTGCCAGCAGCTTAGATGGGACAAAGGTGGAGACCCAGTACTTC. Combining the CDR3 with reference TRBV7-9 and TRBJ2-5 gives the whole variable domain DTGVSQNPRHKITKRGQNVTFRCDPISEHNRLYWYRQTLGQGPEFLTYFQNEAQLEKSRLLSDRFSAERPKGSFSTLEIQRTEQGDSAMYLCASSLDGTKVETQYFGPGTRLLVL.

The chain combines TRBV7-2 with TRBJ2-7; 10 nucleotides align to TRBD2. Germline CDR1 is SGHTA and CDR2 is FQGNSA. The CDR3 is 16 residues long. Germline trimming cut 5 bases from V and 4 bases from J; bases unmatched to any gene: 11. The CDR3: CASSPSWLAGEYEQYF. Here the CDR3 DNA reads TGTGCCAGCAGCCCCTCTTGGCTAGCGGGAGAATACGAGCAGTACTTC.

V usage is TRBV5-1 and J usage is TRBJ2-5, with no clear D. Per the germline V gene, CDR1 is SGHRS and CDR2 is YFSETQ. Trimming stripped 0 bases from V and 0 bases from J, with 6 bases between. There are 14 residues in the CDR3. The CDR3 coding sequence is TGCGCCAGCAGCTTGGATCTGTACCAAGAGACCCAGTACTTC. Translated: CASSLDLYQETQYF.

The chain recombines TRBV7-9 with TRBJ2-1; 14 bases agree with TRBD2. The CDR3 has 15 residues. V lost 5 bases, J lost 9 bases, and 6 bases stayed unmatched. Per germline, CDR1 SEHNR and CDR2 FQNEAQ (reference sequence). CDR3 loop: CASSQTSGRAPEQFF. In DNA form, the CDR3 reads TGTGCCAGCAGCCAGACTAGCGGGAGGGCTCCTGAGCAGTTCTTC.

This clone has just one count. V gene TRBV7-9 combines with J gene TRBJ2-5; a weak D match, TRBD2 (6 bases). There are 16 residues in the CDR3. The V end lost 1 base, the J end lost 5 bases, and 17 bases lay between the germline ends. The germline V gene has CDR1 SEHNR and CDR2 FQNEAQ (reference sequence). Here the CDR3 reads CASSLGGRGRGETQYF. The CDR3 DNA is TGTGCCAGCAGCTTAGGGGGCCGAGGGCGGGGCGAGACCCAGTACTTC.

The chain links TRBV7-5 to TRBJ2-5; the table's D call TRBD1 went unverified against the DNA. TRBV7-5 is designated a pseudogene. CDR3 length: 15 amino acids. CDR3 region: CARSLSRHVQETQYF. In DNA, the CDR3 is TGTGCCAGAAGCCTATCTCGACACGTCCAAGAGACCCAGTACTTC.

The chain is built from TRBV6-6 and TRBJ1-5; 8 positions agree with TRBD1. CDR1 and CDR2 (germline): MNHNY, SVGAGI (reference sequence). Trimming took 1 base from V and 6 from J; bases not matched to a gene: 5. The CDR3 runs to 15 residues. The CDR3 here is CASSYLTGGGQPQHF. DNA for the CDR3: TGTGCCAGCAGTTACTTAACAGGGGGAGGTCAGCCCCAGCATTTT.

DNA for the CDR3: TGTGCCAGCAGCCCCAACTCAGATTGGGAGCTGTTTTTT. The encoded protein is CASSPNSDWELFF. This chain uses TRBV11-3 with TRBJ2-2, with D hard to call. The germline gives CDR1 SGHNT, CDR2 YENEEA. CDR3 length: 13 residues. V was clipped by 5 bases and J by 9 bases, with 13 bases between them.

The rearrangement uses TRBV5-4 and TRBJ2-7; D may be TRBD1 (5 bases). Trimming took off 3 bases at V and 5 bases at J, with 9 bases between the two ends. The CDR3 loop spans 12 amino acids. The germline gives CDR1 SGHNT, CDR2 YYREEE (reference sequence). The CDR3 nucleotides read TGTGCCAGCAGCTCCACAGGCAACGAGCAGTACTTC. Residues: CASSSTGNEQYF.

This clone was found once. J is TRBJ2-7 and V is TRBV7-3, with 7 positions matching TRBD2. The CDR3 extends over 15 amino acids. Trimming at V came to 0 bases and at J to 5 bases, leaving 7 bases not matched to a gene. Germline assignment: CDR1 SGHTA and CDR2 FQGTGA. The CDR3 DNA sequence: TGTGCCAGCAGCTTAACAGCGGGGACGGCCCACGAGCAGTACTTC. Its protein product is CASSLTAGTAHEQYF.